A single T cell receptor (beta chain) is shown here with its context. Its antigen remains unknown. This CDR3 comprises 17 residues. V shed 0 bases and J shed 1 base, with 14 bases lying between them. Germline CDR1 is LNHNV and CDR2 is YYDKDF (reference sequence). Among the 120 subjects of the validation cohort, separate from the roughly 600-subject first cohort, were the donors. This specimen belongs to a study of cytomegalovirus exposure and HLA in healthy donors. At the level of the study: The 110 or so validation repertoires were produced on the same platform as the roughly 690 repertoires of the first cohort. This was reported in a later analysis. General study points: Overall, approximately 150 TCR beta chains were annotated as cytomegalovirus-associated.

Produced via immunoSEQ multiplex PCR; TCRdb's table is partial and in-frame only. The sample lists some 240,000 clones, less than 85% seen once, with around 5.6% in the top ten. This receptor was taken from a woman younger than 30 in good health and CMV-seronegative. This chain uses TRBV15 with TRBJ2-3; D remains ambiguous. The sequencing input was PBMCs. Here the CDR3 DNA reads TGTGCCACCAGCAGAGATTTCGGCGGTTTTGGCACAGATACGCAGTATTTT. Amino acid sequence: CATSRDFGGFGTDTQYF.